The clone carrying this TCR beta chain was counted a few times. Peripheral blood was drawn, ten milliliters per donor. Per sample, extraction of total RNA gave at least 5.5 micrograms in every case. The data stem from a study of blood T cells in healthy people across ages. Alongside a J-beta primer mix, a sample-barcoded 5' primer served in a second PCR lasting 7 to 11 cycles. TCRdb independently ran MiXCR on the 5' RACE reads; one entry per CDR3 protein. Among more than 750,000 distinct CDR3 sequences listed, roughly 29% were seen once. This same sample was also part of a study on T cells of mothers and their children. That source notes: The authors added sample barcodes and 2-4 random nucleotides using the M1S primer of the second PCR. Related mother-child pairs shared slightly more overlap than unrelated pairs, but the difference was non-significant.

This receptor was identified in a woman in her thirties or forties in good health. The sample comprised blood.

DNA for the CDR3: TGCGCCAGCAGCTTGTATACGGGGGGGAACCAAGAGACCCAGTACTTC. Residues: CASSLYTGGNQETQYF. The rearrangement joins TRBV5-1 to TRBJ2-5, with TRBD2 identical over 8 bases. With 1 base clipped from V and 0 bases from J, the junction kept 5 bases outside the gene matches. Germline assignment: CDR1 SGHRS and CDR2 YFSETQ. There are 16 residues in the CDR3.